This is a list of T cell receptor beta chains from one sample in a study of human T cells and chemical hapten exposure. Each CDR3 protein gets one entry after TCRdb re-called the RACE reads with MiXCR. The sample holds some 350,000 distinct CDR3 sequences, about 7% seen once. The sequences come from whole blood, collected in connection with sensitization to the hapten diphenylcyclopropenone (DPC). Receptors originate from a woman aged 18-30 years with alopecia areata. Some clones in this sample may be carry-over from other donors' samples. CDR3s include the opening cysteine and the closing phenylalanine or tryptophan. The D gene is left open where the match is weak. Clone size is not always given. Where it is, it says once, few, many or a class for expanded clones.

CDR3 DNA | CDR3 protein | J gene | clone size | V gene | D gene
TGCGCCAGCAGCTTCTCAGGGATAAGGGAATCACCCCTCCACTTT | CASSFSGIRESPLHF | TRBJ1-6 | few | TRBV5-1 | -
TGCAGTGCTAGCCATCCCTCTGTTCTACTGCTCGGGGGGGTCGACAATGAGCAGTTCTTC | CSASHPSVLLLGGVDNEQFF | TRBJ2-1 | few | TRBV20-1 | TRBD2
TGTGCCAGCAGGAGACGTAGGGACGGGGAGCTGTTTTTT | CASRRRRDGELFF | TRBJ2-2 | few | TRBV6-5 | -
TGCAGTGCTACGGGGGGCGCAACTAATGAAAAACTGTTTTTT | CSATGGATNEKLFF | TRBJ1-4 | few | TRBV20-1 | -
TGTGCCAGCAAGGGCTTAGGGGGGTATAACTATGGCTACACCTTC | CASKGLGGYNYGYTF | TRBJ1-2 | few | TRBV28 | -
TGCGCCAGCAGCTTGACAGGGATAAGTGAAAAACTGTTTTTT | CASSLTGISEKLFF | TRBJ1-4 | few | TRBV5-1 | -
TGTGCCAGCAGCTTAGAAGGGCAGGGGAATTCACCCCTCCACTTT | CASSLEGQGNSPLHF | TRBJ1-6 | few | TRBV7-2 | -
TGTGCCAGCCGGGACAGGGATGATGAAAAACTGTTTTTT | CASRDRDDEKLFF | TRBJ1-4 | - | TRBV2 | TRBD1
TGTGCCAGTTACAGACAGGGGAATGAGCAGTTCTTC | CASYRQGNEQFF | TRBJ2-1 | - | TRBV28 | TRBD1
TGTGCCAGCAGCCCCCCCGCAGGGGTTGCCTACGAGCAGTACTTC | CASSPPAGVAYEQYF | TRBJ2-7 | - | TRBV12-3/TRBV12-4 | -
TGCGCCAGCAGCCAAGATCCGGGCAGAGGACTCGGCTACACCTTC | CASSQDPGRGLGYTF | TRBJ1-2 | few | TRBV4-3 | -
TGTGCCATCAGTGAGTCGTCAGGGGGTGTCTATGGCTACACCTTC | CAISESSGGVYGYTF | TRBJ1-2 | - | TRBV10-3 | TRBD1
TGTGCCAGCAGCCACAATCCCCATACCTCACCGAGACAGGGGAGTGGGGCCAACATCCTGACTTTC | CASSHNPHTSPRQGSGANILTF | TRBJ2-6 | - | TRBV13 | TRBD1
TGTGCCAGCAGTTTCGGGACGCGGGAAAAACTGTTTTTT | CASSFGTREKLFF | TRBJ1-4 | - | TRBV12-3/TRBV12-4 | -
TGCAGTGCTACCGTTTCTAGCACAGATACGCAGTATTTT | CSATVSSTDTQYF | TRBJ2-3 | - | TRBV20-1 | -
TGTGCCAGCAGTCCTCTGACAGGGATTGAGGGCACTGAAGCTTTCTTT | CASSPLTGIEGTEAFF | TRBJ1-1 | - | TRBV6-6 | TRBD1
TGTGCCAGCAGCCGCACCGGGACAGGGATCTACGAGCAGTACTTC | CASSRTGTGIYEQYF | TRBJ2-7 | - | TRBV6-5 | TRBD1
TGCGCCAGCAGCTTGGAACCAACAACTAATGAAAAACTGTTTTTT | CASSLEPTTNEKLFF | TRBJ1-4 | few | TRBV5-1 | -
TGTGCCAGCAGTTTCGCAGGGAGCGACGGCTACACCTTC | CASSFAGSDGYTF | TRBJ1-2 | few | TRBV12-3/TRBV12-4 | -
TGTGCCAGCAGTGGGGTTAGACAGGGGGCGCGAAAGGGAACTGAAGCTTTCTTT | CASSGVRQGARKGTEAFF | TRBJ1-1 | many | TRBV12-3/TRBV12-4 | TRBD1
TGTGCCAGCAGTTCCTATAGCGGGGGGCACTACAATGAGCAGTTCTTC | CASSSYSGGHYNEQFF | TRBJ2-1 | few | TRBV6-6 | TRBD2
TGTGCCATCAGTGAGCCCGGACTCAAAGAGACCCAGTACTTC | CAISEPGLKETQYF | TRBJ2-5 | many | TRBV10-3 | -
TGTGCCAGCAGTCTTTTATCTGGGAACGCAGATACGCAGTATTTT | CASSLLSGNADTQYF | TRBJ2-3 | - | TRBV27 | -
TGTGCCAGCAGTGAAGCGCAGGGGGCAAGATCACCCCTCCACTTT | CASSEAQGARSPLHF | TRBJ1-6 | few | TRBV2 | TRBD1
TGTGCCATCAGTGAACAGGGAGATTATGGCTACACCTTC | CAISEQGDYGYTF | TRBJ1-2 | - | TRBV10-3 | -
TGCAGCGTTCAGGGCCTCAACACCATATATTTT | CSVQGLNTIYF | TRBJ1-3 | - | TRBV29-1 | -
TGTGCCAGCAGCCAAGTCGATGAGCAGTTCTTC | CASSQVDEQFF | TRBJ2-1 | - | TRBV3-1 | -
TGTGCCAGCAGAGAAGGCCCCACCGGGGAGCTGTTTTTT | CASREGPTGELFF | TRBJ2-2 | many | TRBV6-4 | -
TGCAGTGCTAGAGAGCCCACTGAAGCTTTCTTT | CSAREPTEAFF | TRBJ1-1 | - | TRBV20-1 | -
TGTGCCAGCAGTCCAACCGGGACAGGGCTGAGGTCACCCCTCCACTTT | CASSPTGTGLRSPLHF | TRBJ1-6 | - | TRBV28 | TRBD1
TGCGCCAGCAGCTTGTTACTCGCTCCCGGGACAGGGGACCAAGAGACCCAGTACTTC | CASSLLLAPGTGDQETQYF | TRBJ2-5 | many | TRBV5-1 | TRBD1
TGTGCTAGCAGCCCGGGGGATTTCTCCTACAATGAGCAGTTCTTC | CASSPGDFSYNEQFF | TRBJ2-1 | many | TRBV7-7 | -
TGTGCCAGTAGTCTTCCGACAGGGGCGGTTGGCTACACCTTC | CASSLPTGAVGYTF | TRBJ1-2 | - | TRBV19 | TRBD1
TGTGCCAGCTCGGGACCGAGACAGGGCTGGAGTACCGGGGAGCTGTTTTTT | CASSGPRQGWSTGELFF | TRBJ2-2 | many | TRBV18 | TRBD1